A selection of T cell receptor beta chains follows, all from one sample in a study of CD8 T cells in Susac syndrome. TCRdb reprocessed the immunoSEQ multiplex PCR reads with MiXCR, giving one entry per CDR3 protein. The table records roughly 200,000 distinct CDR3 sequences, 90% to 95% of them present only once. The sample was CD4+ T cells from PBMCs. The source of these receptors is a human donor with Susac syndrome. Each CDR3 is given with its conserved first and last residue. Fields, in order: D gene, J gene, clone size, V gene, CDR3 protein, CDR3 DNA. A D gene is named only where the DNA matches it firmly. The size field is filled for only some rows; it gives once, few, many or a size class.

D gene: .
J gene: TRBJ1-4
clone size: .
V gene: TRBV30
CDR3 protein: CAWNRNANEKLFF
CDR3 DNA: TGTGCCTGGAATCGGAATGCTAATGAAAAACTGTTTTTT

D gene: .
J gene: TRBJ1-5
clone size: .
V gene: TRBV29-1
CDR3 protein: CSALVTDHNQPQHF
CDR3 DNA: TGCAGCGCCTTAGTCACGGACCACAATCAGCCCCAGCATTTT

D gene: TRBD1
J gene: TRBJ1-1
clone size: .
V gene: TRBV7-3
CDR3 protein: CASSFGPGQGGAFF
CDR3 DNA: TGTGCCAGCAGCTTCGGCCCGGGACAGGGAGGAGCTTTCTTT

D gene: TRBD1
J gene: TRBJ2-5
clone size: once
V gene: TRBV6-1
CDR3 protein: CASSELQGRETQYF
CDR3 DNA: TGTGCCAGCAGTGAATTACAGGGGCGGGAGACCCAGTACTTC

D gene: .
J gene: TRBJ2-7
clone size: .
V gene: TRBV29-1
CDR3 protein: CSVRGSHYEQYF
CDR3 DNA: TGCAGCGTTCGGGGGTCTCACTACGAGCAGTACTTC

D gene: .
J gene: TRBJ1-2
clone size: .
V gene: TRBV2
CDR3 protein: CASSEALSREGGYTF
CDR3 DNA: TGTGCCAGCAGTGAAGCGCTTAGCAGGGAGGGTGGCTACACCTTC

D gene: .
J gene: TRBJ2-7
clone size: .
V gene: TRBV21-1
CDR3 protein: CASTPGPPLYEQYF
CDR3 DNA: TGTGCCAGCACCCCGGGACCTCCGCTCTACGAGCAGTACTTC

D gene: TRBD2
J gene: TRBJ2-7
clone size: .
V gene: TRBV3-1
CDR3 protein: CASSQGGRYEQYF
CDR3 DNA: TGTGCCAGCAGCCAGGGCGGGAGATACGAGCAGTACTTC

D gene: TRBD2
J gene: TRBJ2-1
clone size: .
V gene: TRBV6-2/TRBV6-3
CDR3 protein: CASSYRGRAINEQFF
CDR3 DNA: TGTGCCAGCAGTTATCGCGGGAGGGCCATCAATGAGCAGTTCTTC

D gene: TRBD2
J gene: TRBJ2-1
clone size: .
V gene: TRBV20-1
CDR3 protein: CSAGRELRQFF
CDR3 DNA: TGCAGTGCTGGGCGGGAGCTCAGGCAGTTCTTC

D gene: .
J gene: TRBJ2-5
clone size: .
V gene: TRBV30
CDR3 protein: CAWSPTYQRETQYF
CDR3 DNA: TGTGCCTGGAGCCCTACCTACCAAAGGGAGACCCAGTACTTC

D gene: .
J gene: TRBJ2-7
clone size: .
V gene: TRBV5-1
CDR3 protein: CASSYDGGRQEQYF
CDR3 DNA: TGCGCCAGCAGCTATGACGGGGGCCGCCAAGAGCAGTACTTC

D gene: .
J gene: TRBJ2-2
clone size: few
V gene: TRBV12-3/TRBV12-4
CDR3 protein: CASSPFDTGELFF
CDR3 DNA: TGTGCCAGCAGCCCCTTTGACACCGGGGAGCTGTTTTTT

D gene: TRBD1
J gene: TRBJ1-6
clone size: once
V gene: TRBV4-1
CDR3 protein: CASSQKTGGISPLHF
CDR3 DNA: TGCGCCAGCAGCCAAAAGACAGGGGGAATTTCACCCCTCCACTTT

D gene: TRBD2
J gene: TRBJ2-7
clone size: .
V gene: TRBV5-4
CDR3 protein: CASTQSGATYEQYF
CDR3 DNA: TGTGCCAGCACCCAAAGCGGGGCGACCTACGAGCAGTACTTC

D gene: .
J gene: TRBJ1-3
clone size: .
V gene: TRBV2
CDR3 protein: CASRKGYGNTIYF
CDR3 DNA: TGTGCCAGCAGGAAGGGGTATGGAAACACCATATATTTT

D gene: .
J gene: TRBJ2-7
clone size: .
V gene: TRBV5-1
CDR3 protein: CASYLSGTHEQYF
CDR3 DNA: TGCGCCAGCTACCTATCAGGTACCCACGAGCAGTACTTC

D gene: TRBD2
J gene: TRBJ2-7
clone size: .
V gene: TRBV6-2/TRBV6-3
CDR3 protein: CASSIQLTSGFAYEQYF
CDR3 DNA: TGTGCCAGCAGCATCCAATTGACTAGCGGTTTTGCCTACGAGCAGTACTTC

D gene: .
J gene: TRBJ2-3
clone size: .
V gene: TRBV5-1
CDR3 protein: CASSSLTSSSTDTQYF
CDR3 DNA: TGCGCCAGCAGCTCCCTGACATCGTCTTCCACAGATACGCAGTATTTT

D gene: TRBD2
J gene: TRBJ2-1
clone size: .
V gene: TRBV20-1
CDR3 protein: CRAMTSGSYNEQFF
CDR3 DNA: TGCAGAGCAATGACTAGCGGGAGCTACAATGAGCAGTTCTTC

D gene: TRBD1
J gene: TRBJ1-1
clone size: .
V gene: TRBV20-1
CDR3 protein: CSAPGTGLNTEAFF
CDR3 DNA: TGCAGTGCACCCGGGACAGGGTTGAACACTGAAGCTTTCTTT

D gene: .
J gene: TRBJ2-1
clone size: .
V gene: TRBV7-3
CDR3 protein: CASSLGTHNEQFF
CDR3 DNA: TGTGCCAGCAGCTTAGGGACTCACAATGAGCAGTTCTTC

D gene: TRBD1
J gene: TRBJ1-2
clone size: .
V gene: TRBV6-5
CDR3 protein: CASSYSSGGVGYTF
CDR3 DNA: TGTGCCAGCAGTTACAGTTCAGGGGGCGTTGGCTACACCTTC

D gene: .
J gene: TRBJ2-2
clone size: .
V gene: TRBV9
CDR3 protein: CASTSSASGVAGELFF
CDR3 DNA: TGTGCCAGCACCTCGTCTGCCTCAGGGGTCGCCGGGGAGCTGTTTTTT

D gene: .
J gene: TRBJ1-5
clone size: .
V gene: TRBV12-3/TRBV12-4
CDR3 protein: CASSFGARQGSQPQHF
CDR3 DNA: TGTGCCAGCAGTTTTGGGGCTAGGCAGGGGAGTCAGCCCCAGCATTTT

D gene: .
J gene: TRBJ1-1
clone size: .
V gene: TRBV29-1
CDR3 protein: CSVEPDRMWTEAFF
CDR3 DNA: TGCAGCGTTGAACCCGATAGGATGTGGACTGAAGCTTTCTTT

D gene: .
J gene: TRBJ1-1
clone size: .
V gene: TRBV9
CDR3 protein: CASSKTVNTEAFF
CDR3 DNA: TGTGCCAGCAGCAAGACGGTGAACACTGAAGCCTTCTTT

D gene: TRBD2
J gene: TRBJ2-5
clone size: .
V gene: TRBV20-1
CDR3 protein: CSASAGTSGGTQETQYF
CDR3 DNA: TGCAGTGCTAGCGCTGGGACTAGCGGGGGCACTCAAGAGACCCAGTACTTC

D gene: .
J gene: TRBJ1-1
clone size: .
V gene: TRBV6-5
CDR3 protein: CASSYSNTEAFF
CDR3 DNA: TGTGCCAGCAGTTATTCGAACACTGAAGCTTTCTTT

D gene: .
J gene: TRBJ2-2
clone size: .
V gene: TRBV9
CDR3 protein: CASSPRRESGELFF
CDR3 DNA: TGTGCCAGCAGCCCCCGGCGGGAATCCGGGGAGCTGTTTTTT

D gene: .
J gene: TRBJ1-1
clone size: .
V gene: TRBV9
CDR3 protein: CASSVAGGSTEAFF
CDR3 DNA: TGTGCCAGCAGCGTAGCCGGGGGGAGCACTGAAGCTTTCTTT

D gene: .
J gene: TRBJ1-2
clone size: .
V gene: TRBV3-1
CDR3 protein: CASSQDIGGHSYTF
CDR3 DNA: TGTGCCAGCAGCCAAGATATCGGAGGACACTCCTACACCTTC

D gene: .
J gene: TRBJ2-2
clone size: .
V gene: TRBV11-2
CDR3 protein: CASSLYQNTGELFF
CDR3 DNA: TGTGCCAGCAGCTTATATCAGAACACCGGGGAGCTGTTTTTT

D gene: TRBD1
J gene: TRBJ2-1
clone size: .
V gene: TRBV9
CDR3 protein: CASSVAQGSYNEQFF
CDR3 DNA: TGTGCCAGCAGCGTAGCACAGGGGTCCTACAATGAGCAGTTCTTC

D gene: .
J gene: TRBJ1-1
clone size: .
V gene: TRBV12-3/TRBV12-4
CDR3 protein: CASSLSLNTEAFF
CDR3 DNA: TGTGCCAGCAGTTTATCGTTGAACACTGAAGCTTTCTTT

D gene: TRBD1
J gene: TRBJ1-1
clone size: .
V gene: TRBV12-5
CDR3 protein: CASGQGFVMNTEAFF
CDR3 DNA: TGTGCTAGCGGACAGGGGTTTGTCATGAACACTGAAGCTTTCTTT

D gene: TRBD1
J gene: TRBJ2-6
clone size: .
V gene: TRBV7-3
CDR3 protein: CASSSTGEVSGANVLTF
CDR3 DNA: TGTGCCAGCAGCTCGACAGGGGAGGTTTCTGGGGCCAACGTCCTGACTTTC

D gene: .
J gene: TRBJ2-1
clone size: .
V gene: TRBV5-1
CDR3 protein: CASSLEAGTYNEQFF
CDR3 DNA: TGCGCCAGCAGCTTGGAAGCAGGGACCTACAATGAGCAGTTCTTC

D gene: .
J gene: TRBJ2-1
clone size: .
V gene: TRBV9
CDR3 protein: CASSVDLWNEQFF
CDR3 DNA: TGTGCCAGCAGCGTAGATTTGTGGAATGAGCAGTTCTTC

D gene: .
J gene: TRBJ1-4
clone size: .
V gene: TRBV5-1
CDR3 protein: CASSRGGATNEKLFF
CDR3 DNA: TGCGCCAGCAGCAGGGGTGGAGCAACTAATGAAAAACTGTTTTTT

D gene: .
J gene: TRBJ1-1
clone size: .
V gene: TRBV20-1
CDR3 protein: CSAGNRRLNTEAFF
CDR3 DNA: TGCAGTGCAGGGAACAGGAGATTGAACACTGAAGCTTTCTTT

D gene: .
J gene: TRBJ2-3
clone size: few
V gene: TRBV10-3
CDR3 protein: CAISESGVGTDTQYF
CDR3 DNA: TGTGCCATCAGTGAGTCGGGAGTTGGGACAGATACGCAGTATTTT

D gene: TRBD2
J gene: TRBJ2-3
clone size: .
V gene: TRBV27
CDR3 protein: CASSLPSGRSSKDTQYF
CDR3 DNA: TGTGCCAGCAGTCTGCCTAGCGGGAGAAGTAGTAAAGATACGCAGTATTTT

D gene: TRBD2
J gene: TRBJ2-7
clone size: .
V gene: TRBV14
CDR3 protein: CASSQRTSGPPYEQYF
CDR3 DNA: TGTGCCAGCAGCCAGCGGACTAGCGGGCCACCCTACGAGCAGTACTTC

D gene: TRBD2
J gene: TRBJ2-7
clone size: .
V gene: TRBV27
CDR3 protein: CASTQIGGKVAGGPVEQYF
CDR3 DNA: TGTGCCAGCACCCAGATCGGGGGTAAAGTAGCGGGAGGGCCAGTCGAGCAGTACTTC

D gene: .
J gene: TRBJ1-5
clone size: .
V gene: TRBV29-1
CDR3 protein: CSVSLRGDQPQHF
CDR3 DNA: TGCAGCGTTTCTCTACGGGGAGATCAGCCCCAGCATTTT

D gene: TRBD2
J gene: TRBJ2-7
clone size: .
V gene: TRBV28
CDR3 protein: CASRETSGRDAYEQYF
CDR3 DNA: TGTGCCAGCAGAGAGACTAGCGGGAGGGATGCCTACGAGCAGTACTTC

D gene: .
J gene: TRBJ1-6
clone size: few
V gene: TRBV5-1
CDR3 protein: CASSLSGQNNSPLHF
CDR3 DNA: TGCGCCAGCAGCTTGAGCGGACAGAATAATTCACCCCTCCACTTT

D gene: TRBD1
J gene: TRBJ2-5
clone size: .
V gene: TRBV7-3
CDR3 protein: CASSLDRGGIQETQYF
CDR3 DNA: TGTGCCAGCAGCCTCGACAGGGGAGGAATCCAAGAGACCCAGTACTTC

D gene: .
J gene: TRBJ1-6
clone size: .
V gene: TRBV11-2
CDR3 protein: CASRKVGSSPLHF
CDR3 DNA: TGTGCCAGCAGAAAGGTGGGCAGTTCACCCCTCCACTTT

D gene: .
J gene: TRBJ2-3
clone size: .
V gene: TRBV18
CDR3 protein: CASSPPISDTQYF
CDR3 DNA: TGTGCCAGCTCACCACCGATCTCAGATACGCAGTATTTT

D gene: TRBD1
J gene: TRBJ2-3
clone size: .
V gene: TRBV20-1
CDR3 protein: CSARNPSGGLADTQYF
CDR3 DNA: TGCAGTGCTAGGAATCCCTCAGGGGGCCTAGCAGATACGCAGTATTTT

D gene: TRBD1
J gene: TRBJ2-3
clone size: .
V gene: TRBV9
CDR3 protein: CASSSRTGADTQYF
CDR3 DNA: TGTGCCAGCAGCTCTCGGACAGGGGCAGATACGCAGTATTTT

D gene: .
J gene: TRBJ1-5
clone size: .
V gene: TRBV30
CDR3 protein: CAWSGGVGQPQHF
CDR3 DNA: TGTGCCTGGAGTGGAGGGGTCGGTCAGCCCCAGCATTTT

D gene: .
J gene: TRBJ1-1
clone size: .
V gene: TRBV6-5
CDR3 protein: CASSYARSGAVNTEAFF
CDR3 DNA: TGTGCCAGCAGTTACGCCCGATCGGGGGCAGTAAACACTGAAGCTTTCTTT

D gene: TRBD1
J gene: TRBJ1-4
clone size: .
V gene: TRBV5-1
CDR3 protein: CASSPNRQGHEKLFF
CDR3 DNA: TGCGCCAGCAGCCCCAACCGACAGGGTCATGAAAAACTGTTTTTT

D gene: .
J gene: TRBJ1-2
clone size: once
V gene: TRBV20-1
CDR3 protein: CSARIQGHGYTF
CDR3 DNA: TGCAGTGCTAGAATACAGGGCCATGGCTACACCTTC